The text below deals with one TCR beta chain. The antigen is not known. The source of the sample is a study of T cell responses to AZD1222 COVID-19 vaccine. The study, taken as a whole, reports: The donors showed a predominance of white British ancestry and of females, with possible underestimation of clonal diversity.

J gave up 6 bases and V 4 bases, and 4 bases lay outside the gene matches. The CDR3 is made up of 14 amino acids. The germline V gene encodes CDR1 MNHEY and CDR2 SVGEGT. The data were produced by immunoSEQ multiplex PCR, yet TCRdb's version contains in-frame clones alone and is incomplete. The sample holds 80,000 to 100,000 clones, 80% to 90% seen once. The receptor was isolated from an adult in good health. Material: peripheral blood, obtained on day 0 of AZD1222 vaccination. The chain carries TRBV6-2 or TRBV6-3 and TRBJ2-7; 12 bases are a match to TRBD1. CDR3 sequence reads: CASSFGTGGGEQYF. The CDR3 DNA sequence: TGTGCCAGCAGTTTCGGGACAGGGGGCGGCGAGCAGTACTTC.